This is a list of T cell receptor beta chains from one sample in a study of blood T cell repertoires in COVID-19. Profiled with immunoSEQ multiplex PCR; TCRdb holds only in-frame clones, not every one. The sample lists 75,000 to 95,000 clones; roughly 80% were seen once. The sample was peripheral blood. All receptors derive from a man aged 80 or over with active or convalescent COVID-19. Both conserved end residues are part of each CDR3. Each record gives: J gene, V gene, D gene, clone size, CDR3 DNA, CDR3 protein. D genes are given only for firm matches. Size values are once, few and many counts, or a class for expanded clones, and some rows have none.

j_gene: TRBJ1-1; v_gene: TRBV11-3; d_gene: TRBD1; abundance: NA; CDR3nt: TGTGCCAGCAGCACGGGGACAGGGGGCTGGACTGAAGCTTTCTTT; CDR3aa: CASSTGTGGWTEAFF
j_gene: TRBJ2-2; v_gene: TRBV19; d_gene: TRBD1; abundance: NA; CDR3nt: TGTGCCAGTGGCCGGGACAGGGTCACCGGGGAGCTGTTTTTT; CDR3aa: CASGRDRVTGELFF
j_gene: TRBJ1-4; v_gene: TRBV7-2; d_gene: NA; abundance: NA; CDR3nt: TGTGCCAGCAGCTTTAGGAGAATAGCTGCAACTAATGAAAAACTGTTTTTT; CDR3aa: CASSFRRIAATNEKLFF
j_gene: TRBJ2-6; v_gene: TRBV28; d_gene: TRBD1; abundance: NA; CDR3nt: TGTGCCAGCAGTTTACGACAGGGGGGAGGCTCTGGGGCCAACGTCCTGACTTTC; CDR3aa: CASSLRQGGGSGANVLTF
j_gene: TRBJ2-2; v_gene: TRBV5-1; d_gene: TRBD1; abundance: NA; CDR3nt: TGCGCCAGCAGCTTGGCCCTCGGGACAGGGGTCACCGGGGAGCTGTTTTTT; CDR3aa: CASSLALGTGVTGELFF
j_gene: TRBJ1-4; v_gene: TRBV6-5; d_gene: NA; abundance: NA; CDR3nt: TGTGCCAGCAGTTACTCTGGCGGAGGGGAAAAACTGTTTTTT; CDR3aa: CASSYSGGGEKLFF
j_gene: TRBJ1-6; v_gene: TRBV7-9; d_gene: NA; abundance: NA; CDR3nt: TGTGCCAGCAGCACCCAGAATTCACCCCTCCACTTT; CDR3aa: CASSTQNSPLHF
j_gene: TRBJ1-2; v_gene: TRBV24-1; d_gene: TRBD1; abundance: NA; CDR3nt: TGTGCCACCAGTGACCACCGACAGGGCGAGGGCTATGGCTACACCTTC; CDR3aa: CATSDHRQGEGYGYTF
j_gene: TRBJ1-6; v_gene: TRBV2; d_gene: NA; abundance: NA; CDR3nt: TGTGCCAGCAGTGAAGGGCGGGATTCACCCCTCCACTTT; CDR3aa: CASSEGRDSPLHF
j_gene: TRBJ2-2; v_gene: TRBV27; d_gene: NA; abundance: NA; CDR3nt: TGTGCCAGCAAAAGAGGGCGCACCGGGGAGCTGTTTTTT; CDR3aa: CASKRGRTGELFF
j_gene: TRBJ2-6; v_gene: TRBV2; d_gene: NA; abundance: NA; CDR3nt: TGTGCCAGCAGAAGGACAGACCGCTCTGGGGCCAACGTCCTGACTTTC; CDR3aa: CASRRTDRSGANVLTF
j_gene: TRBJ1-1; v_gene: TRBV4-2; d_gene: NA; abundance: NA; CDR3nt: TGTGCCAGCAGCCAGGCTACAGGGCACACTGAAGCTTTCTTT; CDR3aa: CASSQATGHTEAFF
j_gene: TRBJ1-6; v_gene: TRBV6-5; d_gene: TRBD1; abundance: NA; CDR3nt: TGTGCCAGCAGTAGGGACAGCCCGGGGAGTTCACCCCTCCACTTT; CDR3aa: CASSRDSPGSSPLHF
j_gene: TRBJ2-5; v_gene: TRBV9; d_gene: TRBD1; abundance: NA; CDR3nt: TGTGCCAGCAGCCCCGGGGACAGGGTATACGGCGAGACCCAGTACTTC; CDR3aa: CASSPGDRVYGETQYF
j_gene: TRBJ2-3; v_gene: TRBV6-4; d_gene: NA; abundance: once; CDR3nt: TGTGCCAGCAGTGTACGGGTCGGATACACAGATACGCAGTATTTT; CDR3aa: CASSVRVGYTDTQYF
j_gene: TRBJ1-2; v_gene: TRBV30; d_gene: NA; abundance: NA; CDR3nt: TGTGCCTGGAGTGTACAACAGGGTTTATTGGGGGGCTACACCTTC; CDR3aa: CAWSVQQGLLGGYTF
j_gene: TRBJ1-3; v_gene: TRBV28; d_gene: NA; abundance: NA; CDR3nt: TGTGCCAGCAGTTCCCGGGAACTCCTCGGAAACACCATATATTTT; CDR3aa: CASSSRELLGNTIYF
j_gene: TRBJ2-2; v_gene: TRBV19; d_gene: NA; abundance: NA; CDR3nt: TGTGCCAGTAGTATGTCACAGGCGAACACCGGGGAGCTGTTTTTT; CDR3aa: CASSMSQANTGELFF
j_gene: TRBJ1-6; v_gene: TRBV6-5; d_gene: NA; abundance: NA; CDR3nt: TGTGCCAGCAGTTACTCTCGGGATTCACCCCTCCACTTT; CDR3aa: CASSYSRDSPLHF
j_gene: TRBJ2-2; v_gene: TRBV3-1/TRBV3-2; d_gene: NA; abundance: NA; CDR3nt: TGTGCCAGCAGCCAACGACAGACCTCGAACACCGGGGAGCTGTTTTTT; CDR3aa: CASSQRQTSNTGELFF
j_gene: TRBJ2-1; v_gene: TRBV4-2; d_gene: TRBD2; abundance: NA; CDR3nt: TGTGCCAGCAGCCAAGACTCCGGGACTACCACCTCCAATGAGCAGTTCTTC; CDR3aa: CASSQDSGTTTSNEQFF
j_gene: TRBJ2-1; v_gene: TRBV30; d_gene: NA; abundance: NA; CDR3nt: TGTGCCTGGAGTCGGGGAGCCTACAATGAGCAGTTCTTC; CDR3aa: CAWSRGAYNEQFF
j_gene: TRBJ2-1; v_gene: TRBV5-1; d_gene: TRBD1; abundance: NA; CDR3nt: TGCGCCAGCAGCCAATTTGGGCGGACAGGGGGCCGGAGCTCCTACAATGAGCAGTTCTTC; CDR3aa: CASSQFGRTGGRSSYNEQFF
j_gene: TRBJ1-1; v_gene: TRBV7-8; d_gene: NA; abundance: NA; CDR3nt: TGTGCCAGCACCTTCGGGGGGACGAACACTGAAGCTTTCTTT; CDR3aa: CASTFGGTNTEAFF
j_gene: TRBJ2-5; v_gene: TRBV30; d_gene: TRBD1; abundance: NA; CDR3nt: TGTGCCTGGAGTGTCTGGGGGGCAGGGGGCTTTGGAGAGACCCAGTACTTC; CDR3aa: CAWSVWGAGGFGETQYF
j_gene: TRBJ2-3; v_gene: TRBV2; d_gene: NA; abundance: NA; CDR3nt: TGTGCCAGCACCGGGTCTGTGAACACAGATACGCAGTATTTT; CDR3aa: CASTGSVNTDTQYF
j_gene: TRBJ1-2; v_gene: TRBV7-9; d_gene: NA; abundance: NA; CDR3nt: TGTGCCAGCAGCCTCACCTACGGCTACACCTTC; CDR3aa: CASSLTYGYTF
j_gene: TRBJ1-4; v_gene: TRBV28; d_gene: TRBD1; abundance: NA; CDR3nt: TGTGCCAGCTCTTTGGACAGGGGACCAGAAAAACTGTTTTTT; CDR3aa: CASSLDRGPEKLFF
j_gene: TRBJ1-1; v_gene: TRBV9; d_gene: NA; abundance: NA; CDR3nt: TGTGCCAGCAGCGTAGCCGACAGCTCATTAGGTTGGAACACTGAAGCTTTCTTT; CDR3aa: CASSVADSSLGWNTEAFF
j_gene: TRBJ2-1; v_gene: TRBV28; d_gene: NA; abundance: NA; CDR3nt: TGTGCCAGCAGCTTTTACAATGAGCAGTTCTTC; CDR3aa: CASSFYNEQFF
j_gene: TRBJ2-3; v_gene: TRBV24-1; d_gene: NA; abundance: few; CDR3nt: TGTGCCACCGAGGAGGGGGCATCCACAGATACGCAGTATTTT; CDR3aa: CATEEGASTDTQYF
j_gene: TRBJ2-3; v_gene: TRBV7-2; d_gene: NA; abundance: NA; CDR3nt: TGTGCCAGCAGCTTAGGTGAAACATCAGTGGATACGCAGTATTTT; CDR3aa: CASSLGETSVDTQYF
j_gene: TRBJ1-6; v_gene: TRBV18; d_gene: NA; abundance: NA; CDR3nt: TGTGCCAGCTCACCAGGGTTCGGAGGACAGATAAATAATTCACCCCTCCACTTT; CDR3aa: CASSPGFGGQINNSPLHF
j_gene: TRBJ2-3; v_gene: TRBV5-1; d_gene: NA; abundance: NA; CDR3nt: TGCGCCAGCAGCTTGGCAGGGTACGGAAGCACAGATACGCAGTATTTT; CDR3aa: CASSLAGYGSTDTQYF
j_gene: TRBJ2-1; v_gene: TRBV7-9; d_gene: TRBD2; abundance: few; CDR3nt: TGTGCCAGCAGCTCTCTAGCGGGAACGCCGAATGAGCAGTTCTTC; CDR3aa: CASSSLAGTPNEQFF
j_gene: TRBJ2-1; v_gene: TRBV4-1; d_gene: NA; abundance: NA; CDR3nt: TGCGCCAGCAGCCAAGATCGAGACGGAGAATACAATGAGCAGTTCTTC; CDR3aa: CASSQDRDGEYNEQFF
j_gene: TRBJ2-2; v_gene: TRBV7-3; d_gene: NA; abundance: NA; CDR3nt: TGTGCCACCGCCAGGACTTCTGACACCGGGGAGCTGTTTTTT; CDR3aa: CATARTSDTGELFF
j_gene: TRBJ2-1; v_gene: TRBV7-6; d_gene: TRBD1; abundance: NA; CDR3nt: TGTGCCAGCAGCTTAAACAGGGGTGAGCAGTTCTTC; CDR3aa: CASSLNRGEQFF
j_gene: TRBJ1-2; v_gene: TRBV13; d_gene: TRBD1; abundance: NA; CDR3nt: TGTGCCAGCAGAGGGACAGAAAGCTATGGCTACACCTTC; CDR3aa: CASRGTESYGYTF
j_gene: TRBJ1-2; v_gene: TRBV6-5; d_gene: NA; abundance: NA; CDR3nt: TGTGCCAGCAGTTCAGGAACGACAGGCTATGGCTACACCTTC; CDR3aa: CASSSGTTGYGYTF
j_gene: TRBJ2-1; v_gene: TRBV19; d_gene: TRBD1; abundance: NA; CDR3nt: TGTGCCAGTAGTACCATCGGACAGGGTGGAATCAAGTTCTTC; CDR3aa: CASSTIGQGGIKFF
j_gene: TRBJ1-3; v_gene: TRBV9; d_gene: TRBD1; abundance: once; CDR3nt: TGTGCCAGCAGCGTCGACGGGACAGGGGGCTACACCATATATTTT; CDR3aa: CASSVDGTGGYTIYF
j_gene: TRBJ1-1; v_gene: TRBV19; d_gene: TRBD1; abundance: NA; CDR3nt: TGTGCCAGTAGTATACGACAGGGAGGCGCTGAAGCTTTCTTT; CDR3aa: CASSIRQGGAEAFF
j_gene: TRBJ2-1; v_gene: TRBV28; d_gene: TRBD1; abundance: NA; CDR3nt: TGTGCCAGCAGTTTCGGCGGGACAGGGTCCTACAATGAGCAGTTCTTC; CDR3aa: CASSFGGTGSYNEQFF
j_gene: TRBJ1-5; v_gene: TRBV19; d_gene: NA; abundance: NA; CDR3nt: TGTGCCAGTAGTACAGGGACAAACAATCAGCCCCAGCATTTT; CDR3aa: CASSTGTNNQPQHF
j_gene: TRBJ1-4; v_gene: TRBV20-1; d_gene: NA; abundance: once; CDR3nt: TGCAGTGCTAGTGCAGGGGCAACTAATGAAAAACTGTTTTTT; CDR3aa: CSASAGATNEKLFF
j_gene: TRBJ1-3; v_gene: TRBV18; d_gene: NA; abundance: NA; CDR3nt: TGTGCCAGCTCACTCATGGACGGGGTGGGAAACACCATATATTTT; CDR3aa: CASSLMDGVGNTIYF
j_gene: TRBJ1-1; v_gene: TRBV28; d_gene: NA; abundance: few; CDR3nt: TGTGCCAGCCCCAAGGCAGGATTGAACACTGAAGCTTTCTTT; CDR3aa: CASPKAGLNTEAFF
j_gene: TRBJ1-4; v_gene: TRBV28; d_gene: NA; abundance: NA; CDR3nt: TGTGCCAGCAGTTTAGGCGGGGGACGGAATGAAAAACTGTTTTTT; CDR3aa: CASSLGGGRNEKLFF
j_gene: TRBJ2-1; v_gene: TRBV5-6; d_gene: TRBD2; abundance: NA; CDR3nt: TGTGCCAGCAGCCGGACTAGCGGGTCCTACAATGAGCAGTTCTTC; CDR3aa: CASSRTSGSYNEQFF
j_gene: TRBJ1-1; v_gene: TRBV7-9; d_gene: NA; abundance: NA; CDR3nt: TGTGCCAGCAGCCCCGACGGCGGCGTGAACACTGAAGCTTTCTTT; CDR3aa: CASSPDGGVNTEAFF
j_gene: TRBJ1-5; v_gene: TRBV6-5; d_gene: NA; abundance: few; CDR3nt: TGTGCCAGCAGGGGGCAGCCCAATCAGCCCCAGCATTTT; CDR3aa: CASRGQPNQPQHF
j_gene: TRBJ1-2; v_gene: TRBV28; d_gene: TRBD1; abundance: NA; CDR3nt: TGTGCCAGCAGTCCGCGGACAGGGAAAAACTATGGCTACACCTTC; CDR3aa: CASSPRTGKNYGYTF
j_gene: TRBJ2-1; v_gene: TRBV5-8; d_gene: TRBD1; abundance: NA; CDR3nt: TGTGCCAGCAGCTTGCCGGGGGACAGGGCCCTCAGGGAGCAGTTCTTC; CDR3aa: CASSLPGDRALREQFF
j_gene: TRBJ2-2; v_gene: TRBV9; d_gene: NA; abundance: NA; CDR3nt: TGTGCCAGCAACTTCGGAGTTCTCGGCACCGGGGAGCTGTTTTTT; CDR3aa: CASNFGVLGTGELFF